Below are 3 T cell receptor beta chains sequenced from a single sample in a study of blood T cell repertoires in COVID-19. Some clones are missing from TCRdb's copy, which holds only in-frame ones; the method was immunoSEQ multiplex PCR. Among about 130,000 clones listed, 84% were seen once. Sequences were obtained from peripheral blood. These receptors all come from a human donor in a cohort sampled during active COVID-19.

The gene calls are TRBV12-3 or TRBV12-4 and TRBJ1-2; the D gene is possibly TRBD1 (5 bases). V was cut by 6 bases and J by 6 bases, with 11 bases left in between. This CDR3 has 12 amino acids. The chain's CDR3 is CASRGGPHGYTF. CDR3 sequence (DNA): TGTGCCAGCAGGGGGGGACCCCATGGCTACACCTTC.

The V gene is TRBV27, the J gene TRBJ1-1, with 8 positions matching TRBD1. This CDR3 contains 15 residues. V lost 5 bases to trimming and J lost 6 bases; unmatched junction nucleotides: 11. CDR1 and CDR2 (germline): MNHEY, SMNVEV (reference sequence). The CDR3 DNA reads as TGTGCCAGCAGTCCCCCGGGCAGGGGGCCGGCTGAAGCTTTCTTT. Residues: CASSPPGRGPAEAFF.

This clone was recorded a few times. The CDR3 coding sequence is TGTGCCAGCAGCTTGGAGTCAGGGGCCTACACCTTC. Encoded protein: CASSLESGAYTF. The chain recombines TRBV5-4 with TRBJ1-2; TRBD1 is a possible D gene (6 bases). The germline CDR1 and CDR2 sequences are SGHNT and YYREEE (reference sequence). Trimming took 0 bases from V and 10 from J, leaving 10 bases between them. The CDR3 has 12 residues.